The rows below give T cell receptor beta chains drawn from one sample of a study of blood T cell repertoires in COVID-19. Profiling relied on immunoSEQ multiplex PCR, and the TCRdb table lists in-frame clones only, not all of them. The table has approximately 140,000 clones, approximately 90% seen once. Sequencing was carried out using peripheral blood. Receptors originate from a man aged 70 or older with active COVID-19. CDR3s include the opening cysteine and the closing phenylalanine or tryptophan. The D gene is left open where the match is weak. Clone size is not always given. Where it is, it says once, few, many or a class for expanded clones.

clone_size: NA
d_call: NA
j_call: TRBJ1-4
v_call: TRBV5-1
cdr3_aa: CASSFGRGEEKLFF
cdr3_nt: TGCGCCAGCAGCTTCGGCAGGGGAGAAGAAAAACTGTTTTTT

clone_size: NA
d_call: NA
j_call: TRBJ1-1
v_call: TRBV6-5
cdr3_aa: CASSYSGGVEAFF
cdr3_nt: TGTGCCAGCAGTTACTCGGGGGGGGTTGAAGCTTTCTTT

clone_size: NA
d_call: TRBD2
j_call: TRBJ2-2
v_call: TRBV28
cdr3_aa: CASSLRLAGPNTGELFF
cdr3_nt: TGTGCCAGCAGTTTGAGACTAGCGGGGCCGAACACCGGGGAGCTGTTTTTT

clone_size: NA
d_call: NA
j_call: TRBJ1-6
v_call: TRBV5-1
cdr3_aa: CASSLGGVGSPLHF
cdr3_nt: TGCGCCAGCAGCTTGGGGGGAGTCGGCTCACCCCTCCACTTT

clone_size: NA
d_call: NA
j_call: TRBJ1-5
v_call: TRBV7-2
cdr3_aa: CASSLGRGQPQHF
cdr3_nt: TGTGCCAGCAGCTTGGGGCGGGGACAGCCCCAGCATTTT

clone_size: NA
d_call: TRBD2
j_call: TRBJ2-3
v_call: TRBV29-1
cdr3_aa: CSVGLAGVSDTQYF
cdr3_nt: TGCAGCGTGGGGCTAGCGGGAGTTTCAGATACGCAGTATTTT

clone_size: NA
d_call: NA
j_call: TRBJ2-5
v_call: TRBV5-1
cdr3_aa: CASSLEGKEYF
cdr3_nt: TGCGCCAGCAGCTTGGAGGGGAAAGAGTACTTC

clone_size: NA
d_call: NA
j_call: TRBJ1-2
v_call: TRBV9
cdr3_aa: CASSPGGVNYGYTF
cdr3_nt: TGTGCCAGCAGCCCCGGAGGCGTTAACTATGGCTACACCTTC

clone_size: NA
d_call: NA
j_call: TRBJ1-4
v_call: TRBV27
cdr3_aa: CASSSRVTGKLFF
cdr3_nt: TGTGCCAGCAGTTCCAGGGTAACAGGAAAACTGTTTTTT

clone_size: few
d_call: NA
j_call: TRBJ2-7
v_call: TRBV11-2
cdr3_aa: CASSLEGGYEQYF
cdr3_nt: TGTGCCAGCAGCTTAGAAGGCGGGTACGAGCAGTACTTC

clone_size: NA
d_call: TRBD1
j_call: TRBJ1-5
v_call: TRBV7-2
cdr3_aa: CASSSQGDQPQHF
cdr3_nt: TGTGCCAGCAGCTCCCAGGGGGATCAGCCCCAGCATTTT

clone_size: NA
d_call: TRBD2
j_call: TRBJ2-7
v_call: TRBV6-2/TRBV6-3
cdr3_aa: CASSRLAEAYEQYF
cdr3_nt: TGTGCCAGCAGTCGACTAGCGGAAGCCTACGAGCAGTACTTC

clone_size: once
d_call: TRBD2
j_call: TRBJ2-3
v_call: TRBV4-3
cdr3_aa: CASSQQLAASTDTQYF
cdr3_nt: TGCGCCAGCAGCCAACAACTAGCGGCTAGCACAGATACGCAGTATTTT

clone_size: NA
d_call: NA
j_call: TRBJ2-7
v_call: TRBV7-9
cdr3_aa: CASGVRTPPYEQYF
cdr3_nt: TGTGCCAGCGGAGTACGGACACCCCCCTACGAGCAGTACTTC

clone_size: NA
d_call: NA
j_call: TRBJ2-6
v_call: TRBV14
cdr3_aa: CASSQDSLDSWRSGANVLTF
cdr3_nt: TGTGCCAGCAGCCAAGACTCCTTGGACTCATGGAGATCTGGGGCCAACGTCCTGACTTTC

clone_size: NA
d_call: NA
j_call: TRBJ1-1
v_call: TRBV5-6
cdr3_aa: CASSAMGARGRTEAFF
cdr3_nt: TGTGCCAGCAGCGCCATGGGGGCCCGAGGGCGCACTGAAGCTTTCTTT

clone_size: few
d_call: NA
j_call: TRBJ2-6
v_call: TRBV10-3
cdr3_aa: CAINGAGANVLTF
cdr3_nt: TGTGCCATCAACGGGGCTGGGGCCAACGTCCTGACTTTC

clone_size: NA
d_call: TRBD1
j_call: TRBJ2-7
v_call: TRBV10-1
cdr3_aa: CASSRTGGTYEQYF
cdr3_nt: TGCGCCAGCAGTCGGACAGGGGGTACCTACGAGCAGTACTTC

clone_size: NA
d_call: TRBD1
j_call: TRBJ1-5
v_call: TRBV28
cdr3_aa: CASSRQGLRQPQHF
cdr3_nt: TGTGCCAGCAGTCGACAGGGGTTAAGGCAGCCCCAGCATTTT

clone_size: NA
d_call: NA
j_call: TRBJ1-2
v_call: TRBV30
cdr3_aa: CAWSVLGANYGYTF
cdr3_nt: TGTGCCTGGAGTGTTTTGGGGGCAAACTATGGCTACACCTTC

clone_size: NA
d_call: NA
j_call: TRBJ1-4
v_call: TRBV5-8
cdr3_aa: CASSLGRQGNEKLFF
cdr3_nt: TGTGCCAGCAGCTTGGGTCGGCAGGGTAATGAAAAACTGTTTTTT

clone_size: NA
d_call: NA
j_call: TRBJ2-7
v_call: TRBV3-1/TRBV3-2
cdr3_aa: CASSQDPRSIISSYEQYF
cdr3_nt: TGTGCCAGCAGCCAAGATCCCCGAAGCATAATAAGCTCCTACGAGCAGTACTTC

clone_size: once
d_call: NA
j_call: TRBJ1-1
v_call: TRBV28
cdr3_aa: CASSYGGLTEAFF
cdr3_nt: TGTGCCAGCAGTTATGGAGGGCTCACTGAAGCTTTCTTT

clone_size: NA
d_call: TRBD1
j_call: TRBJ1-2
v_call: TRBV5-4
cdr3_aa: CASSLEAQGASGYTF
cdr3_nt: TGTGCCAGCAGCTTGGAGGCACAGGGGGCGTCTGGCTACACCTTC

clone_size: NA
d_call: NA
j_call: TRBJ2-3
v_call: TRBV27
cdr3_aa: CASSSGSTDTQYF
cdr3_nt: TGTGCCAGCTCCTCGGGGAGCACAGATACGCAGTATTTT

clone_size: NA
d_call: NA
j_call: TRBJ2-7
v_call: TRBV27
cdr3_aa: CASSLRSGGFYEQYF
cdr3_nt: TGTGCCAGCAGTTTAAGGTCAGGAGGTTTCTACGAGCAGTACTTC

clone_size: NA
d_call: TRBD1
j_call: TRBJ1-4
v_call: TRBV7-9
cdr3_aa: CASSYTGTDNEKLFF
cdr3_nt: TGTGCCAGCAGCTATACCGGGACAGATAATGAAAAACTGTTTTTT

clone_size: NA
d_call: NA
j_call: TRBJ1-2
v_call: TRBV27
cdr3_aa: CASSLGQTNYGYTF
cdr3_nt: TGTGCCAGCAGTTTAGGACAGACGAACTATGGCTACACCTTC

clone_size: few
d_call: NA
j_call: TRBJ2-2
v_call: TRBV4-2
cdr3_aa: CASSQEASEPHRGAVF
cdr3_nt: TGTGCCAGCAGCCAAGAAGCAAGCGAACCACACCGGGGAGCTGTTTTT

clone_size: few
d_call: TRBD2
j_call: TRBJ2-1
v_call: TRBV5-1
cdr3_aa: CASSWTSGGGSEQFF
cdr3_nt: TGCGCCAGCAGCTGGACTAGCGGGGGGGGCAGTGAGCAGTTCTTC

clone_size: NA
d_call: NA
j_call: TRBJ1-5
v_call: TRBV10-1
cdr3_aa: CASSLGLNQPQHF
cdr3_nt: TGCGCCAGCAGTTTGGGGCTTAATCAGCCCCAGCATTTT

clone_size: NA
d_call: NA
j_call: TRBJ1-1
v_call: TRBV10-3
cdr3_aa: CAISAGTGGTEAFF
cdr3_nt: TGTGCCATCAGTGCGGGGACGGGGGGCACTGAAGCTTTCTTT

clone_size: NA
d_call: NA
j_call: TRBJ2-7
v_call: TRBV6-5
cdr3_aa: CASTGGTPTGEQYF
cdr3_nt: TGTGCCAGCACCGGAGGGACGCCTACGGGGGAGCAGTACTTC

clone_size: NA
d_call: NA
j_call: TRBJ2-3
v_call: TRBV3-1/TRBV3-2
cdr3_aa: CASSQLEGDTQYF
cdr3_nt: TGTGCCAGCAGCCAGCTTGAGGGGGACACGCAGTATTTT

clone_size: NA
d_call: TRBD1
j_call: TRBJ1-2
v_call: TRBV3-1/TRBV3-2
cdr3_aa: CASRDRQGGYGYTF
cdr3_nt: TGTGCCAGCAGAGACCGACAGGGAGGCTATGGCTACACCTTC

clone_size: once
d_call: TRBD1
j_call: TRBJ1-5
v_call: TRBV5-8
cdr3_aa: CASSPRDRGGGQPQHF
cdr3_nt: TGTGCCAGCAGCCCCCGGGACAGGGGTGGTGGTCAGCCCCAGCATTTT

clone_size: NA
d_call: NA
j_call: TRBJ1-1
v_call: TRBV27
cdr3_aa: CASSPRGNTEAFF
cdr3_nt: TGTGCCAGCAGCCCACGGGGGAACACTGAAGCTTTCTTT

clone_size: NA
d_call: NA
j_call: TRBJ1-6
v_call: TRBV5-6
cdr3_aa: CASGSWGDNSPLHF
cdr3_nt: TGTGCCAGCGGATCATGGGGCGATAATTCACCCCTCCACTTT

clone_size: NA
d_call: NA
j_call: TRBJ2-2
v_call: TRBV5-1
cdr3_aa: CASSLVTGNRELFF
cdr3_nt: TGCGCCAGCAGCTTGGTTACGGGGAACCGGGAGCTGTTTTTT

clone_size: NA
d_call: NA
j_call: TRBJ1-1
v_call: TRBV5-1
cdr3_aa: CASRWTENTEAFF
cdr3_nt: TGCGCCAGCAGGTGGACAGAGAACACTGAAGCTTTCTTT

clone_size: once
d_call: NA
j_call: TRBJ2-5
v_call: TRBV7-2
cdr3_aa: CASSFSRETQYF
cdr3_nt: TGTGCCAGCAGCTTTTCCCGAGAGACCCAGTACTTC

clone_size: NA
d_call: NA
j_call: TRBJ2-7
v_call: TRBV27
cdr3_aa: CASSLSTALSYEQYF
cdr3_nt: TGTGCCAGCAGTTTATCCACAGCCCTCTCCTACGAGCAGTACTTC

clone_size: NA
d_call: TRBD1
j_call: TRBJ1-4
v_call: TRBV19
cdr3_aa: CASSTTGTGVTNEKLFF
cdr3_nt: TGTGCCAGTAGTACTACCGGGACAGGGGTAACTAATGAAAAACTGTTTTTT